The TCR beta chain described here comes from a study of cytomegalovirus exposure and HLA in healthy donors. The study, taken as a whole, reports: Certain sequence variants were highly shared and formed a cluster, and this cluster was likely a sequencing artifact.

This clone is a singleton in its sample. Its specificity is unknown. The PCR made use of 60 Vbeta and 13 Jbeta primers. The assay was immunoSEQ multiplex PCR, and TCRdb's table has in-frame clones only and misses some. The sample gives 50,000 or so clones, roughly four fifths of which show up once; approximately 2.5% is in the top ten. Germline V lookup: CDR1 SGDLS, CDR2 YYNGEE. The CDR3 runs to 16 residues. The V end lost 2 bases, the J end lost 7 bases, and 18 bases lay between the germline ends. This receptor was identified in a woman aged 40 to 49 in good health and CMV-seropositive. Sequences were obtained from PBMCs. This chain joins TRBV9 and TRBJ2-2; TRBD1 might be the D (8 bases). DNA for the CDR3: TGTGCCAGCAGCGTGGGGACAGGCGGCGGGGGCGGGGAGCTGTTTTTT. The encoded protein is CASSVGTGGGGGELFF.